This T cell receptor beta chain was found in a study of chemoradiotherapy in HPV16-positive cancers. This CDR3 region has 15 residues. V lost 2 bases to trimming and J lost 3 bases, with 13 bases between them. Germline CDR1 KGHSH, CDR2 LQKENI. Repertoires were sampled repeatedly during chemoradiotherapy. Whole-study results and caveats: Candidate HPV-specific clones and E7-related TCR motifs grew in tumor during treatment. The functional HPV-specific definition rests on just a couple of HPV16-positive patients. In HPV16-positive patients, HPV-responsive T-cell expansion tracked better recurrence-free survival.

To note about this clone: The antigen is undetermined.

Sequenced by immunoSEQ multiplex PCR; TCRdb stores in-frame clones only, minus some. The data hold approximately 30,000 clones, with about 88% observed a single time. This TCR was sampled from a human donor with HPV-associated anogenital cancer. The chain couples TRBV18 to TRBJ1-1; D ambiguous. This specimen consisted of blood, obtained from a patient who underwent chemoradiotherapy. This CDR3 reads CASSPESVRDTEAFF. CDR3 nucleotide sequence: TGTGCCAGCTCACCAGAATCGGTTCGGGACACTGAAGCTTTCTTT.